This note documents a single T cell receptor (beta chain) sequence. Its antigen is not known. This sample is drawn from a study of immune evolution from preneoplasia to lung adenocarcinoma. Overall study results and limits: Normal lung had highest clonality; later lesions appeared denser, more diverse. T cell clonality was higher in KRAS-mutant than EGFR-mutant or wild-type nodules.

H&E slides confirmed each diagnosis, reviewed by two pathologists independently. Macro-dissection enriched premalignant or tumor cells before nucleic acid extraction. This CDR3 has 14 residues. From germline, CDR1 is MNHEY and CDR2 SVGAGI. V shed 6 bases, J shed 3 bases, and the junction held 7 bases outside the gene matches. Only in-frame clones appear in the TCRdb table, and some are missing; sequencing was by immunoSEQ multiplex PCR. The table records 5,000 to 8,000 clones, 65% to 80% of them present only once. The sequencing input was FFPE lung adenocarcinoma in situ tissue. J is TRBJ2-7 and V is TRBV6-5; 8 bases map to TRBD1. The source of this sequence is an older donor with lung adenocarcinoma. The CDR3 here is CASRDRVLDYEQYF. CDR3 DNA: TGTGCCAGCAGGGACAGGGTTTTGGACTACGAGCAGTACTTC.